The 29 T cell receptor beta chains below all came from one sample that was sequenced in a study of technical replicates of blood from a few donors. Sequencing used immunoSEQ multiplex PCR; TCRdb keeps in-frame clones, though not all of them. This sample has tens of thousands of clones, with 70% to 90% found just once. Sequences were obtained from PBMCs. These receptors were collected from a human donor in good health. Some clones in this sample may be carry-over from other donors' samples.

This chain joins TRBV6-5 and TRBJ1-2; 7 bases are shared with TRBD1. In germline, CDR1 is MNHEY, CDR2 SVGAGI. Unmatched junction bases numbered 12, after V lost 8 bases and J lost 9 bases. The CDR3 spans 13 residues. CDR3 loop: CASRGQAPLSYTF. The CDR3 DNA reads TGTGCCAGCCGAGGACAGGCCCCTTTGAGCTACACCTTC.

The count of this clone is one. The genes are TRBV15 and TRBJ2-5; TRBD1 might be the D (5 bases). V lost 0 bases, J lost 7 bases, and 9 bases lay in between. The CDR3 totals 13 residues. Germline CDR1 reads LNHNV; CDR2 reads YYDKDF (reference sequence). Here the CDR3 reads CATSRDNQGTQYF. Here the CDR3 DNA reads TGTGCCACCAGCAGAGATAACCAGGGGACCCAGTACTTC.

This chain uses TRBV18 with TRBJ2-7; D uncertain. V was pared by 3 bases and J by 3 bases, with 6 bases between. Germline CDR1 reads KGHSH; CDR2 reads LQKENI. The CDR3 is 12 residues long. The CDR3: CASSPVLYEQYF. The CDR3, as DNA: TGTGCCAGCTCACCCGTCCTCTACGAGCAGTACTTC.

This sequence joins TRBV9 and TRBJ1-5, with D hard to call. V shed 0 bases and J shed 5 bases, with 6 bases lying between them. Germline V CDR1 and CDR2: SGDLS, YYNGEE. There are 13 residues in the CDR3. The chain's CDR3 is CASSVDQYQPQHF. The CDR3 bases are TGTGCCAGCAGCGTAGATCAGTATCAGCCCCAGCATTTT.

The rearrangement links TRBV5-1 to TRBJ2-1; 9 bases align to TRBD1. The CDR3 sequence is 15 residues long. CDR1 SGHRS and CDR2 YFSETQ come from the germline V gene. V gave up 0 bases and J gave up 7 bases; unmatched junction bases: 5. In DNA form, the CDR3 reads TGCGCCAGCAGCTTGGCACAGGGGGCAGGTAATGAGCAGTTCTTC. The encoded protein is CASSLAQGAGNEQFF.

This clone was detected only a few times. The junction differs from germline at one of its ends, possibly a read error. The chain is built from TRBV6-4 and TRBJ1-6; perhaps TRBD1 as D (6 bases). The CDR3 has 14 residues. Germline values: CDR1 MRHNA, CDR2 SNTAGT. As DNA, the CDR3 is TGTGCCAGCAGTTACTCCCCGGGACAACCACCCCTCCACTTT. Translating gives CASSYSPGQPPLHF.

The rearrangement links TRBV30 to TRBJ1-2, with 7 bases that match TRBD1. The CDR3 length is 15 residues. With V trimmed by 2 bases and J by 1 base, 7 bases remained unmatched. Germline values: CDR1 GTSNPN, CDR2 SVGIG (reference sequence). The CDR3 DNA reads TGTGCCTGGAGTAGGGGACAGCAACTTAACTATGGCTACACCTTC. Translated: CAWSRGQQLNYGYTF.

This chain links TRBV19 with TRBJ2-1; 7 bases fit TRBD2. The CDR3 covers 17 residues. Germline V gene sequence: CDR1 LNHDA, CDR2 SQIVND (reference sequence). V lost 6 bases, J lost 5 bases, and 16 bases stayed unmatched. Here the CDR3 reads CASSSVRSGEVNNEQFF. CDR3 nucleotide sequence: TGTGCCAGTAGCTCCGTAAGGAGCGGGGAAGTAAACAATGAGCAGTTCTTC. Supplemented by reference TRBV19 and TRBJ2-1, the full variable domain reads DGGITQSPKYLFRKEGQNVTLSCEQNLNHDAMYWYRQDPGQGLRLIYYSQIVNDFQKGDIAEGYSVSREKKESFPLTVTSAQKNPTAFYLCASSSVRSGEVNNEQFFGPGTRLTVL.

The chain joins TRBV29-1 to TRBJ2-5; 9 positions agree with TRBD2. The CDR3 length is 15 residues. V was pared by 1 base and J by 6 bases, with 9 bases of the junction left unmatched. Germline V gives CDR1 SQVTM, CDR2 ANQGSEA. This chain's CDR3 is CSVEGSSGGRKTQYF. The CDR3 bases are TGCAGCGTTGAAGGGTCCAGCGGGGGGCGAAAGACCCAGTACTTC.

The rearrangement uses TRBV11-2 and TRBJ2-5; TRBD2 agrees at 8 bases. Germline V lookup: CDR1 SGHAT, CDR2 FQNNGV. Trimming at V came to 1 base and at J to 5 bases, leaving 6 bases not matched to a gene. The CDR3 runs 15 residues. The CDR3, as DNA: TGTGCCAGCAGCTTAGCGGGGGGGCGGGGTGAGACCCAGTACTTC. As protein: CASSLAGGRGETQYF.

About this clone: A read error may produce the germline difference seen at one junction end. The V gene is TRBV13, the J gene TRBJ1-2; tentatively, D is TRBD1 (5 bases). Germline assignment: CDR1 PRHDT and CDR2 FYEKMQ (reference sequence). The CDR3 has 14 residues. Here the CDR3 reads CASSLGAGNYGYTF. In DNA, the CDR3 is TGTGCCAGCAGCCTAGGGGCAGGGAACTATGGCTACACCTTC.

The CDR3 DNA reads as TGTGCCAGCAGTGCCGGACAGACTGTCTACGAGCAGTACTTC. The encoded protein is CASSAGQTVYEQYF. The genes are TRBV27 and TRBJ2-7; possibly TRBD1 for D (6 bases). This CDR3 contains 14 residues. The germline CDR1 and CDR2 sequences are MNHEY and SMNVEV (reference sequence). V was shortened by 5 bases and J by 3 bases, with 14 bases between the two germline ends.

This chain connects TRBV5-5 to TRBJ2-5; D perhaps matches TRBD2 (6 bases). The CDR3 is 15 residues long. In germline, CDR1 is SGHKS, CDR2 YYEKEE (reference sequence). Trimming took off 4 bases at V and 5 bases at J, with 18 bases between the two ends. The CDR3 spells CASSPTGRGYETQYF. The CDR3 DNA reads TGTGCCAGCAGCCCCACGGGGCGGGGTTATGAGACCCAGTACTTC.

The rearrangement joins TRBV11-2 to TRBJ2-4, with D possibly TRBD1 on 6 matching bases. V lost 5 bases and J 0 bases, leaving 14 bases between the germline ends. CDR1 is SGHAT, CDR2 FQNNGV, per germline. This CDR3 has 16 residues. The CDR3 coding sequence is TGTGCCAGCAGCCAACCGGGACACTCAGCCAAAAACATTCAGTACTTC. Its protein is CASSQPGHSAKNIQYF.

The gene calls are TRBV5-1 and TRBJ2-1, with D unclear. The CDR3 is made up of 11 amino acids. The V and J ends lost 2 bases and 7 bases respectively, with 4 bases between them. The V gene's germline CDR1 is SGHRS and CDR2 YFSETQ. The CDR3 loop reads CASSFRNEQFF. DNA of the CDR3: TGCGCCAGCAGCTTTCGGAATGAGCAGTTCTTC.

V is TRBV7-8 and J is TRBJ2-1, with 13 bases identical to TRBD2. Germline V gene data show CDR1 as SGHVS and CDR2 as FQNEAQ. The J segment lost 10 bases and the V segment lost 1 base, leaving 4 bases of the junction unmatched. The CDR3 runs 15 residues. The chain's CDR3 is CASSLGTSGSLEQFF. CDR3 nucleotides: TGTGCCAGCAGCTTAGGGACTAGCGGGAGTTTGGAGCAGTTCTTC.

The chain combines TRBV7-2 with TRBJ1-2; D is ambiguous. Germline V lookup: CDR1 SGHTA, CDR2 FQGNSA. There are 17 residues in the CDR3. V dropped 1 base and J dropped 1 base, with 16 bases sitting between them. The CDR3, as DNA: TGTGCCAGCAGCTTAGGGTCCGGGTATACTCATAACTATGGCTACACCTTC. Translating gives CASSLGSGYTHNYGYTF.

The chain is built from TRBV5-1 and TRBJ2-7, with 10 bases matching TRBD2. Germline V gene lookup returns CDR1 SGHRS and CDR2 YFSETQ. Trimming at V came to 6 bases and at J to 1 base, leaving 7 bases not matched to a gene. The CDR3 runs 15 residues. CDR3 protein: CASTLGTSASYEQYF. The CDR3, as DNA: TGCGCCAGCACTCTGGGGACTAGCGCATCCTACGAGCAGTACTTC.

This clone occurred a few times. The chain employs TRBV7-3 and TRBJ2-3; 7 nucleotides line up with TRBD2. This CDR3 has 15 residues. Germline V gene lookup returns CDR1 SGHTA and CDR2 FQGTGA. V dropped 9 bases and J dropped 0; count of bases not matched to a gene: 9. CDR3 loop: CASSRDYSSTDTQYF. The CDR3, as DNA: TGTGCCAGTAGCCGGGACTACTCTAGCACAGATACGCAGTATTTT. Full variable domain (missing parts from reference TRBV7-3 and TRBJ2-3): GAGVSQTPSNKVTEKGKYVELRCDPISGHTALYWYRQSLGQGPEFLIYFQGTGAADDSGLPNDRFFAVRPEGSVSTLKIQRTERGDSAVYLCASSRDYSSTDTQYFGPGTRLTVL.

The gene calls are TRBV6-6 and TRBJ1-5; unclear D gene. This CDR3 has 14 residues. Germline lookup yields CDR1 MNHNY and CDR2 SVGAGI (reference sequence). V lost 0 bases and J lost 4, with 7 bases in between. As DNA, the CDR3 is TGTGCCAGCAGTTACTCAGATCGGAATCAGCCCCAGCATTTT. As protein: CASSYSDRNQPQHF.

The CDR3 loop reads CASSVKLADQETQYF. CDR3 DNA sequence: TGTGCCAGCAGCGTAAAACTAGCGGACCAAGAGACCCAGTACTTC. The J gene is TRBJ2-5, the V gene TRBV9; 8 nucleotides match TRBD2. Germline CDR1 reads SGDLS; CDR2 reads YYNGEE. V dropped 1 base and J dropped 0; count of bases not matched to a gene: 2. The CDR3 loop spans 15 amino acids.

Many counts were recorded for this clone. The chain is built from TRBV7-9 and TRBJ1-2; 7 positions match TRBD1. Germline assignment: CDR1 SEHNR and CDR2 FQNEAQ (reference sequence). Trimming cost V 5 bases and J 2 bases; bases outside gene matches: 11. The CDR3 sequence is 16 residues long. CDR3 residues: CASSPADTGANYGYTF. The CDR3 DNA reads as TGTGCCAGCAGCCCCGCGGACACAGGGGCCAACTATGGCTACACCTTC.

V and J are TRBV20-1 and TRBJ2-7; 7 bases match TRBD1. V shed 6 bases, J shed 5 bases, and the junction held 4 bases outside the gene matches. Germline lookup yields CDR1 DFQATT and CDR2 SNEGSKA (reference sequence). The CDR3 is 11 amino acids. The CDR3 region has the DNA TGCAGTGCCATACAGGGGAACGAGCAGTACTTC. Its protein product is CSAIQGNEQYF.

This clone was picked up a small number of times. The V gene is TRBV7-9, the J gene TRBJ1-2, with 9 bases aligning to TRBD1. CDR1 is SEHNR and CDR2 is FQNEAQ in the germline V gene (reference sequence). The CDR3 runs 16 residues. J was trimmed by 7 bases and V by 4 bases; bases with no gene match: 13. The CDR3 bases are TGTGCCAGCAGCTCAAAGCCGGGACAGGGTTATAGTGGCTACACCTTC. This codes for CASSSKPGQGYSGYTF.

This chain uses TRBV12-2 with TRBJ2-1; TRBD2 is the table's D call and was not checked against the DNA. TRBV12-2 corresponds to a pseudogene. This CDR3 is 17 amino acids long. The CDR3 region has the DNA TGTGCAAGTCGCTTAGGGGTCCGACTAGCGGGAGGCAATGAGCAGTTCTTC. This translates into CASRLGVRLAGGNEQFF.

This sequence joins TRBV23-1 and TRBJ2-3, with TRBD2 matching 10 bases. TRBV23-1 is labeled an ORF, and its function is uncertain. The CDR3 length is 15 residues. V lost 7 bases, J lost 3 bases, and 7 bases stayed unmatched. The CDR3 DNA is TGCGCCAGCAAAGAACAGCGGGAGGGGACAGATACGCAGTATTTT. It codes for CASKEQREGTDTQYF.

Concerning this clone: Other DNA sequences in the same sample also yield this CDR3. V is TRBV7-2 and J is TRBJ2-7; no clear D. V was pared by 5 bases and J by 1 base, with 3 bases between. This CDR3 is built from 11 residues. Germline CDR1 SGHTA, CDR2 FQGNSA. In DNA form, the CDR3 reads TGTGCCAGCAGCCCATCCTACGAGCAGTACTTC. Amino acid sequence: CASSPSYEQYF.

This clone is deemed medium-sized. The rearrangement uses TRBV7-9 and TRBJ2-3; TRBD2 matches 11 bases. V lost 7 bases and J lost 2; bases outside the gene matches: 8. Germline V CDR1 and CDR2: SEHNR, FQNEAQ (reference sequence). The CDR3 contains 16 residues. CDR3: CASTPGLAEYTDTQYF. In nucleotides, the CDR3 is TGTGCCAGCACCCCGGGACTAGCGGAGTACACAGATACGCAGTATTTT.

V and J are TRBV6-1 and TRBJ2-3; no clear D gene. Trimming removed 2 bases from V and 2 bases from J, with 8 bases in between. Germline-derived CDR1 and CDR2 are MNHNS and SASEGT. CDR3 length equals 14 residues. The CDR3 here is CASSEQRDTDTQYF. CDR3 sequence (DNA): TGTGCCAGCAGTGAACAGCGCGACACAGATACGCAGTATTTT.